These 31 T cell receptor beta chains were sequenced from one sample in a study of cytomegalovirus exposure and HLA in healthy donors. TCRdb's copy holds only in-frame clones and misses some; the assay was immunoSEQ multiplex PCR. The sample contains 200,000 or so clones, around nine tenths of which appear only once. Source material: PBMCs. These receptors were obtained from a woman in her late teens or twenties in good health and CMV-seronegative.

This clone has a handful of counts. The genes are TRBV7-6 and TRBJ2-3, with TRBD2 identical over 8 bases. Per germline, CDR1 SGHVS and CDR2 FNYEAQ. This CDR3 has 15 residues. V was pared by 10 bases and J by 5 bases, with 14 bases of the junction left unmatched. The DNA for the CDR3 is TGTGCCACCGCGGGACACCTAAGCGGGGGAGATACGCAGTATTTT. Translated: CATAGHLSGGDTQYF.

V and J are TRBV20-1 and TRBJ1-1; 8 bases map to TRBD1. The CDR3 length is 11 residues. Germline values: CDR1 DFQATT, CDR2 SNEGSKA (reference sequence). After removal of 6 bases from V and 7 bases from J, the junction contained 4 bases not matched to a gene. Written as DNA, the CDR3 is TGCAGTGCGGACAGGGCTGGTGAAGCTTTCTTT. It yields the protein CSADRAGEAFF.

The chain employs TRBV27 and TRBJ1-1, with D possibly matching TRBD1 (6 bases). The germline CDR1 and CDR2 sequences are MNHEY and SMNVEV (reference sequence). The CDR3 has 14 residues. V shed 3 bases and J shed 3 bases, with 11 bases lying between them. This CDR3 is CASSFAQGYTEAFF. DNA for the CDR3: TGTGCCAGCAGTTTCGCACAGGGTTACACTGAAGCTTTCTTT.

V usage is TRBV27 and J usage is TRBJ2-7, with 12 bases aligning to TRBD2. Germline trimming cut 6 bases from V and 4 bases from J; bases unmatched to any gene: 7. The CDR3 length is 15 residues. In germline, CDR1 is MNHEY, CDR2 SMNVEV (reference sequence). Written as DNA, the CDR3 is TGTGCCAGCAGGCAAGGGACTAGCGGGTATTACGAGCAGTACTTC. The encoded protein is CASRQGTSGYYEQYF.

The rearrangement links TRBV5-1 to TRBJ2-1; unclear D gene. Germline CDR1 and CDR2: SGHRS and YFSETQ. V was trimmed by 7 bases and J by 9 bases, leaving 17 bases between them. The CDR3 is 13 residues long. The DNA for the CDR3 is TGCGCCAGCGCTAAAATCCAGGTGACTGAGCAGTTCTTC. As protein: CASAKIQVTEQFF.

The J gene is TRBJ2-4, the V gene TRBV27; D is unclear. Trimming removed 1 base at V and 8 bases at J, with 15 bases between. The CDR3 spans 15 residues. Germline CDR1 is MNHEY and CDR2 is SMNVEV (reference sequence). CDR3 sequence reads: CASSLLSNSFDIQYF. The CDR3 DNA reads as TGTGCCAGCAGTTTATTGAGTAATAGTTTTGACATTCAGTACTTC.

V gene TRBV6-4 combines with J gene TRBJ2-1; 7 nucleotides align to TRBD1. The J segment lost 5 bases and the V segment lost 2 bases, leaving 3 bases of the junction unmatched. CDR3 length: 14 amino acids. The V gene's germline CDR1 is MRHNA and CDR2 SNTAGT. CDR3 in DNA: TGTGCCAGCAGTGACACAGGGGAGAACAATGAGCAGTTCTTC. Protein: CASSDTGENNEQFF.

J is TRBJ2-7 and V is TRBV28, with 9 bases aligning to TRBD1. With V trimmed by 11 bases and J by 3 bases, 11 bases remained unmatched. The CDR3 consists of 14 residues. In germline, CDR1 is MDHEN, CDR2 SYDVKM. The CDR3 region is CAGRGGQGGYEQYF. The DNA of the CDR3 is TGTGCCGGGCGAGGGGGACAGGGCGGCTACGAGCAGTACTTC.

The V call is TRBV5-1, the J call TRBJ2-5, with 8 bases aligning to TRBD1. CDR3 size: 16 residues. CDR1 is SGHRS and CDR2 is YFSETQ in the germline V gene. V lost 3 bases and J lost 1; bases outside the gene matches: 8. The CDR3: CASSSTGGPFQETQYF. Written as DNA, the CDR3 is TGCGCCAGCAGCTCTACAGGGGGGCCCTTCCAAGAGACCCAGTACTTC.

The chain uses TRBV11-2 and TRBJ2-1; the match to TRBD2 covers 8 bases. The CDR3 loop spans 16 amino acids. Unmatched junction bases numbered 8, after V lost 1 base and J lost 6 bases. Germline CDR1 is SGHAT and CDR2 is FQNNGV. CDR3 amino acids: CASSLAPSGSVNEQFF. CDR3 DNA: TGTGCCAGCAGCTTAGCCCCTAGCGGGTCAGTCAATGAGCAGTTCTTC. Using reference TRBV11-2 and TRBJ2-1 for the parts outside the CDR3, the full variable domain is EAGVAQSPRYKIIEKRQSVAFWCNPISGHATLYWYQQILGQGPKLLIQFQNNGVVDDSQLPKDRFSAERLKGVDSTLKIQPAKLEDSAVYLCASSLAPSGSVNEQFFGPGTRLTVL.

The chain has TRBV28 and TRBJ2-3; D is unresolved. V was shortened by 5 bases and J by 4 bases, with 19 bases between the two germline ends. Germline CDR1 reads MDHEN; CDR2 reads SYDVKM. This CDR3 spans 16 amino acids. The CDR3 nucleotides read TGTGCCAGCAGTCTAACCCTAGTAGGTCGAGCAGATACGCAGTATTTT. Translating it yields CASSLTLVGRADTQYF.

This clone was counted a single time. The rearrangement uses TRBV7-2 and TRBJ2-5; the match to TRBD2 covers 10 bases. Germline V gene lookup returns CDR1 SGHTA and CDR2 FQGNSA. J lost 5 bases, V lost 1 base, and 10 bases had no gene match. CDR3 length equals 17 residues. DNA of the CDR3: TGTGCCAGCAGCTTAGGGCTGGGTGCGGGACTAGCGGAGACCCAGTACTTC. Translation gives CASSLGLGAGLAETQYF.

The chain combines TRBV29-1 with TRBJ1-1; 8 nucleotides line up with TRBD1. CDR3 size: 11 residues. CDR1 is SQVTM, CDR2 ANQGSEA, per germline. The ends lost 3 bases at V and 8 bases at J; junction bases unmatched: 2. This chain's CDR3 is CSVEGTGEAFF. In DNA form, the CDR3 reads TGCAGCGTTGAGGGGACAGGAGAAGCTTTCTTT.

CDR3: CASSQERLAGALQETQYF. CDR3 nucleotides: TGCGCCAGCAGCCAAGAGCGACTAGCGGGAGCTTTACAAGAGACCCAGTACTTC. This chain connects TRBV4-1 to TRBJ2-5, with 12 bases matching TRBD2. This CDR3 is built from 18 residues. V gave up 0 bases and J gave up 2 bases; unmatched junction bases: 7. Germline V gives CDR1 MGHRA, CDR2 YSYEKL.

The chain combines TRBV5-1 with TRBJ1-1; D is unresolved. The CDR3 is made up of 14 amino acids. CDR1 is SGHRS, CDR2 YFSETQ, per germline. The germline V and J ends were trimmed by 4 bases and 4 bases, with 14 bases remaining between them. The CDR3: CASSPGGSSTEAFF. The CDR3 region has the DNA TGCGCCAGCAGCCCCGGCGGTTCGAGCACTGAAGCTTTCTTT.

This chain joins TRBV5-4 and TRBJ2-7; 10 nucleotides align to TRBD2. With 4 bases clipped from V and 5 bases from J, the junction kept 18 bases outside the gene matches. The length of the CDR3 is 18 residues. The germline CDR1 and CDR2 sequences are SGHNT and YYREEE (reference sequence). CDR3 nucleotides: TGTGCCAGCAGCCCGCGTGGGGGACTAGCGCAAAAACGGGACGAGCAGTACTTC. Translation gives CASSPRGGLAQKRDEQYF.

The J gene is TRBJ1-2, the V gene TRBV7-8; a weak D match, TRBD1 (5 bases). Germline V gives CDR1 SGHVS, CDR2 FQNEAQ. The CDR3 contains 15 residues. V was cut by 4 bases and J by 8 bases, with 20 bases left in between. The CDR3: CASSYPGTEGLGYTF. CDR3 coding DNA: TGTGCCAGCAGCTACCCCGGGACTGAGGGCTTAGGCTACACCTTC.

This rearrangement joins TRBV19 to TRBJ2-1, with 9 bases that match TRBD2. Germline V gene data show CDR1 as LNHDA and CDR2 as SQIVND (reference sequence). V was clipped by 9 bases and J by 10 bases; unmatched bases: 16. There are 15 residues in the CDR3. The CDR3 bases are TGTGCCAGCAATATGGTCTGGGGCGGGAGGGGGGAGCAGTTCTTC. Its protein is CASNMVWGGRGEQFF.

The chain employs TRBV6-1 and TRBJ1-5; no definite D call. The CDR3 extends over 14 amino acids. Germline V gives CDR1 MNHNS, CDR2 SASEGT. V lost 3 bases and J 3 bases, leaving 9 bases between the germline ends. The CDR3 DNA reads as TGTGCCAGCAGTGAGTCGGGTTTCAATCAGCCCCAGCATTTT. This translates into CASSESGFNQPQHF.

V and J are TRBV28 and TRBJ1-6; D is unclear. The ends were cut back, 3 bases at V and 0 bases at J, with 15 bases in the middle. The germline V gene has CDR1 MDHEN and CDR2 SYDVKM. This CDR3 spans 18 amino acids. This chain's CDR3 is CASSFSARGSSYNSPLHF. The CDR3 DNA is TGTGCCAGCAGTTTCAGTGCTCGAGGGAGCTCCTATAATTCACCCCTCCACTTT.

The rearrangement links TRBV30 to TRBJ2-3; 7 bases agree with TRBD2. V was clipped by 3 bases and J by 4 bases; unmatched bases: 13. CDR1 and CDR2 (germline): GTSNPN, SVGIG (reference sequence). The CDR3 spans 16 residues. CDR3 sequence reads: CAWSVHQAGWADTQYF. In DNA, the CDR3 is TGTGCCTGGAGCGTCCACCAAGCGGGATGGGCAGATACGCAGTATTTT.

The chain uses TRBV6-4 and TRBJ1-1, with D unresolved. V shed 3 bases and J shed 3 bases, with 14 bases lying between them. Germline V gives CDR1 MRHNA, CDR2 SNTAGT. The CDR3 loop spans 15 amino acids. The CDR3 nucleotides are TGTGCCAGCAGTGATGGCGCGGCGGCGCACACTGAAGCTTTCTTT. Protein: CASSDGAAAHTEAFF.

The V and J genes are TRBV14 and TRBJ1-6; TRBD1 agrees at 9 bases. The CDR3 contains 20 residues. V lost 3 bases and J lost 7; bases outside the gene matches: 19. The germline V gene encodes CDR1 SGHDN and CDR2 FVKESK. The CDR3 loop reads CASSQSRDRALRKRNSPLHF. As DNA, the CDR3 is TGTGCCAGCAGCCAGAGCCGGGACAGGGCTCTTCGGAAGAGAAATTCACCCCTCCACTTT.

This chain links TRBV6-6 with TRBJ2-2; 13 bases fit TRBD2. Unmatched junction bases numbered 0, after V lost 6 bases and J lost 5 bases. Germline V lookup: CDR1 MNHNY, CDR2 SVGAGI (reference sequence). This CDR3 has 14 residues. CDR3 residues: CASRGLAGTGELFF. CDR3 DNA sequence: TGTGCCAGCAGGGGACTAGCGGGAACCGGGGAGCTGTTTTTT.

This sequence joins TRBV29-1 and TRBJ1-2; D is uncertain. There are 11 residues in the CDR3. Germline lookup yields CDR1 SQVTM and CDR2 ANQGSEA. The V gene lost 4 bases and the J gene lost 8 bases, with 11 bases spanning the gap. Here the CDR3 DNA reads TGCAGCGTTGCGGGTTTTTGGGGCTACACCTTC. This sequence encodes CSVAGFWGYTF.

The DNA for the CDR3 is TGTGCCATCAGTCAGACAGGAACGAACACTGAAGCTTTCTTT. It is translated as CAISQTGTNTEAFF. The chain employs TRBV10-3 and TRBJ1-1; perhaps TRBD1 as D (6 bases). The length of the CDR3 is 14 residues. CDR1 and CDR2 from the germline V gene are ENHRY and SYGVKD. Trimming left V 5 bases short and J 1 base short, with 11 bases between.

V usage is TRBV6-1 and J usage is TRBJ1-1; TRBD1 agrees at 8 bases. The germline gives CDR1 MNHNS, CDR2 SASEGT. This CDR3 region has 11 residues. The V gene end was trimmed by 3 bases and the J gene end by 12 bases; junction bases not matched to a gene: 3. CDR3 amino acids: CASSEGTGTFF. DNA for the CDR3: TGTGCCAGCAGTGAGGGGACAGGAACTTTCTTT.

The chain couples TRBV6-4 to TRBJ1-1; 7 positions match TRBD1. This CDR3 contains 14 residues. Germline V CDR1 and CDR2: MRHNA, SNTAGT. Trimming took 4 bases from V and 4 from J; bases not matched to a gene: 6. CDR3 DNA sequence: TGTGCCAGCAGTGGTACAGGGGATGGCACTGAAGCTTTCTTT. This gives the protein CASSGTGDGTEAFF.

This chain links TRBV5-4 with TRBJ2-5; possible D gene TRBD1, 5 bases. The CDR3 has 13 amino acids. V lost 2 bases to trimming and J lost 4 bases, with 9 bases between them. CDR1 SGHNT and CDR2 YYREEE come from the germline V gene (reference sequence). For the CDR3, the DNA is TGTGCCAGCAGCTTCGACAGTCGAGAGACCCAGTACTTC. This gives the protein CASSFDSRETQYF.

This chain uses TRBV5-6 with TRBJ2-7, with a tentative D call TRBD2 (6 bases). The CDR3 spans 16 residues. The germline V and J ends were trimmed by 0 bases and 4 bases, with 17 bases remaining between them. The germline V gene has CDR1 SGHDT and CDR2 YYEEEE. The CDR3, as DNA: TGTGCCAGCAGCTTGGTCGGGCTAGAGGCGGGGTACGAGCAGTACTTC. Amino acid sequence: CASSLVGLEAGYEQYF.

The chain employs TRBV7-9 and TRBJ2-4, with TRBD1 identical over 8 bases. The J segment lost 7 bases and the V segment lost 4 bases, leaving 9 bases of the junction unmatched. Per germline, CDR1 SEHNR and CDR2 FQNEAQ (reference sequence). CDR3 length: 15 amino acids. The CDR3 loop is CASSSPGQGLNIQYF. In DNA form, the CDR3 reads TGTGCCAGCAGCTCACCCGGACAGGGTTTGAACATTCAGTACTTC.